The next 6 T cell receptor beta chains were all read from a single sample in a study of T cell responses to AZD1222 COVID-19 vaccine. Produced via immunoSEQ multiplex PCR; TCRdb's table is partial and in-frame only. Found here are tens of thousands of clones, around 90% of them singletons; the top ten hold roughly 3.1%. Sequencing used peripheral blood, obtained 28 days after the second AZD1222 dose. The receptors here all came from an adult who received the AZD1222 COVID-19 vaccine.

The sample holds one count of this clone. The chain is built from TRBV29-1 and TRBJ1-3; D remains ambiguous. Looked up from germline, CDR1 is SQVTM and CDR2 is ANQGSEA. Deletions cut 8 bases from V and 0 bases from J, with 11 bases between. The CDR3 consists of 13 residues. CDR3 coding DNA: TGCAGCTACGTGGGCCACTCTGGAAACACCATATATTTT. Protein sequence: CSYVGHSGNTIYF.

This chain joins TRBV11-3 and TRBJ1-2; TRBD1 might be the D (5 bases). Germline CDR1 reads SGHNT; CDR2 reads YENEEA. CDR3 length equals 12 residues. Trimming removed 1 base at V and 7 bases at J, with 7 bases between. CDR3 sequence reads: CASSLARAGYTF. In DNA form, the CDR3 reads TGTGCCAGCAGCTTAGCCAGGGCTGGCTACACCTTC.

V usage is TRBV7-3 and J usage is TRBJ2-3; TRBD2 aligns across 10 bases. Germline CDR1 and CDR2: SGHTA and FQGTGA. There are 16 residues in the CDR3. V gave up 4 bases and J gave up 0 bases; unmatched junction bases: 4. The CDR3 DNA is TGTGCCAGCAGCTCCACTAGCGGGGTGAGCACAGATACGCAGTATTTT. Translation: CASSSTSGVSTDTQYF. The full variable domain, its missing parts supplied by reference TRBV7-3 and TRBJ2-3, is GAGVSQTPSNKVTEKGKYVELRCDPISGHTALYWYRQSLGQGPEFLIYFQGTGAADDSGLPNDRFFAVRPEGSVSTLKIQRTERGDSAVYLCASSSTSGVSTDTQYFGPGTRLTVL.

CDR3 sequence reads: CASSLVAGGPHEQYF. The CDR3 bases are TGTGCCAGCAGCTTAGTAGCGGGGGGGCCCCACGAGCAGTACTTC. The chain uses TRBV7-8 and TRBJ2-7, with 11 bases identical to TRBD2. Germline trimming cut 1 base from V and 5 bases from J; bases unmatched to any gene: 4. The CDR3 loop spans 15 amino acids. From germline, CDR1 is SGHVS and CDR2 FQNEAQ. The full variable domain, completed using reference TRBV7-8 and TRBJ2-7, is GAGVSQSPRYKVAKRGQDVALRCDPISGHVSLFWYQQALGQGPEFLTYFQNEAQLDKSGLPSDRFFAERPEGSVSTLKIQRTQQEDSAVYLCASSLVAGGPHEQYFGPGTRLTVT.

The chain combines TRBV7-8 with TRBJ1-1; 9 bases fit TRBD1. V shed 8 bases, J shed 5 bases, and the junction held 9 bases outside the gene matches. The CDR3 runs 14 residues. The germline V gene has CDR1 SGHVS and CDR2 FQNEAQ. CDR3 nucleotides: TGTGCCAGCTCCCCGACAGGGGGGCGTACTGAAGCTTTCTTT. Translated: CASSPTGGRTEAFF.

The genes are TRBV15 and TRBJ2-7; TRBD1 might be the D (6 bases). V lost 0 bases and J 7 bases, leaving 16 bases between the germline ends. This CDR3 region has 15 residues. Germline V lookup: CDR1 LNHNV, CDR2 YYDKDF (reference sequence). CDR3 sequence reads: CATSRDRVQGEEQYF. The CDR3 DNA reads as TGTGCCACCAGCAGAGATAGGGTACAGGGTGAAGAGCAGTACTTC.